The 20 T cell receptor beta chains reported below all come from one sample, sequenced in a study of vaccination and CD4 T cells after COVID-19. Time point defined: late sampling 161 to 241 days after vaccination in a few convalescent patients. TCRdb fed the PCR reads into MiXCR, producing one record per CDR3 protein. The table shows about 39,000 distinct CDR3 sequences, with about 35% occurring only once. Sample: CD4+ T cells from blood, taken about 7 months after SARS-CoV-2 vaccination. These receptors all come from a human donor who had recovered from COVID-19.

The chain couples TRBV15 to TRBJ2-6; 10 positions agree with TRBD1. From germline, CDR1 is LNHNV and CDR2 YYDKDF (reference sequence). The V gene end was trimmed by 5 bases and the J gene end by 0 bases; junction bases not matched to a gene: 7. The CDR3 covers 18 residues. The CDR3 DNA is TGTGCCACCAGCGAGACAGGGGGCGCCTTCTCTGGGGCCAACGTCCTGACTTTC. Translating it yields CATSETGGAFSGANVLTF.

The DNA for the CDR3 is TGCGCCAGCCAACACCCGACAGACTCGAAGAAATACAATGAGCAGTTCTTC. This sequence encodes CASQHPTDSKKYNEQFF. This chain uses TRBV10-1 with TRBJ2-1, with a possible D match to TRBD1 (5 bases). This CDR3 is 17 amino acids long. V was trimmed by 8 bases and J by 4 bases, leaving 24 bases between them. The germline gives CDR1 WNHNN, CDR2 SYGVQD (reference sequence).

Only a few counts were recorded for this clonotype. The CDR3 spells CASSQTSGREETQYF. CDR3 bases: TGCGCCAGCAGCCAAACTAGCGGGAGGGAAGAGACCCAGTACTTC. This chain links TRBV4-1 with TRBJ2-5; 13 bases align to TRBD2. Unmatched junction bases numbered 0, after V lost 2 bases and J lost 3 bases. The CDR3 runs 15 residues. Germline loops: CDR1 MGHRA, CDR2 YSYEKL.

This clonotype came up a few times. CDR3 sequence: CASSLETSGSIRETQYF. CDR3 nucleotide sequence: TGTGCCAGCAGCTTAGAGACTAGCGGGAGTATCCGGGAGACCCAGTACTTC. The genes are TRBV7-6 and TRBJ2-5, with 12 bases lining up with TRBD2. The CDR3 is 17 amino acids. Trimming removed 1 base from V and 5 bases from J; junction bases left unmatched: 8. CDR1 is SGHVS and CDR2 is FNYEAQ in the germline V gene.

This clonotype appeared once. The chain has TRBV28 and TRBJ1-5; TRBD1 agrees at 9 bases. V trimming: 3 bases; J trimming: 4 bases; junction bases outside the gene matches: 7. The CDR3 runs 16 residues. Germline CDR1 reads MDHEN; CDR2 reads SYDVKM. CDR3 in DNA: TGTGCCAGCAGTTTTCGGGGACAGGGTGGAAATCAGCCCCAGCATTTT. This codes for CASSFRGQGGNQPQHF.

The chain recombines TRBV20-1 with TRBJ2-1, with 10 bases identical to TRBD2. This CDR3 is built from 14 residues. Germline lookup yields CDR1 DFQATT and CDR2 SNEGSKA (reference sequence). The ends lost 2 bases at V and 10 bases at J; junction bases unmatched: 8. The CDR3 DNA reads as TGCAGTGCTAGACACACTAGCGGGAACTGGGAGCAGTTCTTC. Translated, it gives CSARHTSGNWEQFF.

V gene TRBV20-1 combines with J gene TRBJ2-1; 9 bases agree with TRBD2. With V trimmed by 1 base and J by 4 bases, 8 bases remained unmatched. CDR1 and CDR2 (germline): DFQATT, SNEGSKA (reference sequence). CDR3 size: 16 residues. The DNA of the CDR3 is TGCAGTGCTAGAGTCGCGGGAGGGATAAGGTACAATGAGCAGTTCTTC. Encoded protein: CSARVAGGIRYNEQFF.

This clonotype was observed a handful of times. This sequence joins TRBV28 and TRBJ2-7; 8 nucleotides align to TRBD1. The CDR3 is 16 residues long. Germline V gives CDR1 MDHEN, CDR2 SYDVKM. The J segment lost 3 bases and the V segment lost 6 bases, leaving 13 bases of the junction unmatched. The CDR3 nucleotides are TGTGCCAGCAGCTCTACGTCGGACAGGGTTGGCTACGAGCAGTACTTC. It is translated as CASSSTSDRVGYEQYF.

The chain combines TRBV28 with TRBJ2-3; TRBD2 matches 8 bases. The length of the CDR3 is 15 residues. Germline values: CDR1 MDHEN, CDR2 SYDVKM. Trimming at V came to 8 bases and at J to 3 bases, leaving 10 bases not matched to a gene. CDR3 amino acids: CASLTSPGGTDTQYF. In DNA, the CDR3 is TGTGCCAGCCTGACCTCACCGGGAGGGACAGATACGCAGTATTTT.

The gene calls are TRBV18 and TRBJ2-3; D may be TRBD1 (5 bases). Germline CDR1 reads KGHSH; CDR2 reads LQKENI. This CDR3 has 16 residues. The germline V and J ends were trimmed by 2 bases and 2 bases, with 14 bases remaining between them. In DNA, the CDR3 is TGTGCCAGCTCACCAGTTATTCTGGGGCCCACAGATACGCAGTATTTT. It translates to CASSPVILGPTDTQYF.

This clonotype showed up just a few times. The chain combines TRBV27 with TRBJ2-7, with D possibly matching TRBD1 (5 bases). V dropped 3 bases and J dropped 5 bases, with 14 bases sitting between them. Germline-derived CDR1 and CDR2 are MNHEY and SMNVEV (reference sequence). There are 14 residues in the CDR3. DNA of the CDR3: TGTGCCAGCAGTTTCTCAGGGCTAGGGAACGAGCAGTACTTC. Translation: CASSFSGLGNEQYF.

The CDR3 spells CASSRLLAGGTTDTQYF. In nucleotides, the CDR3 is TGTGCCAGCAGTCGCCTCCTAGCGGGAGGTACCACAGATACGCAGTATTTT. J is TRBJ2-3 and V is TRBV27; TRBD2 matches 11 bases. Per germline, CDR1 MNHEY and CDR2 SMNVEV (reference sequence). This CDR3 has 17 residues. J lost 2 bases, V lost 5 bases, and 9 bases had no gene match.

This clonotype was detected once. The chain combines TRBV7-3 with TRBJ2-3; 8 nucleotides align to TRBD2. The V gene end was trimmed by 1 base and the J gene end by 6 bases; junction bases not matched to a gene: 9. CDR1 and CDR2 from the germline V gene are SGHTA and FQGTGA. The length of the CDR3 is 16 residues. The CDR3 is CASSLIPGGPKDTQYF. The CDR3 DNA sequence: TGTGCCAGCAGCTTAATTCCGGGAGGGCCGAAGGATACGCAGTATTTT.

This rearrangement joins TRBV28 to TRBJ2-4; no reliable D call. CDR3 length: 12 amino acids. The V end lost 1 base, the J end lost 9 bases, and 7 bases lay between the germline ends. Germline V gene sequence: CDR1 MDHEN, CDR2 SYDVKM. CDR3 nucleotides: TGTGCCAGCAGTTTATCACCCAGCATTCAGTACTTC. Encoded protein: CASSLSPSIQYF.

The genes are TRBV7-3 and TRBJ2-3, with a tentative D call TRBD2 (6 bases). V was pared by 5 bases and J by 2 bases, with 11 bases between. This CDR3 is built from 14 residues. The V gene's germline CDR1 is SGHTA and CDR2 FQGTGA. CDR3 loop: CASSNLAATDTQYF. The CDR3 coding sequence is TGTGCCAGCAGCAATTTAGCGGCCACAGATACGCAGTATTTT. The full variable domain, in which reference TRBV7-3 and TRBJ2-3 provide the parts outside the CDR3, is GAGVSQTPSNKVTEKGKYVELRCDPISGHTALYWYRQSLGQGPEFLIYFQGTGAADDSGLPNDRFFAVRPEGSVSTLKIQRTERGDSAVYLCASSNLAATDTQYFGPGTRLTVL.

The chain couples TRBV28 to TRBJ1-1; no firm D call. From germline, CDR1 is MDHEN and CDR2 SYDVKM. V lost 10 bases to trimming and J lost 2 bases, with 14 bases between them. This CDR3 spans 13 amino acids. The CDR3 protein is CATRDRENTEAFF. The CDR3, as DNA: TGTGCCACAAGGGATAGGGAAAACACTGAAGCTTTCTTT.

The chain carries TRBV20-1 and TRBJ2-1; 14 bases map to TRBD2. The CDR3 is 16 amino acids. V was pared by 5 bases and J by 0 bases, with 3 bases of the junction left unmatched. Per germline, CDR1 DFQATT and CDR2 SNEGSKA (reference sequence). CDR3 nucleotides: TGCAGTGCTCGAGGGACTAGCGGGAGCTCCTACAATGAGCAGTTCTTC. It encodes CSARGTSGSSYNEQFF.

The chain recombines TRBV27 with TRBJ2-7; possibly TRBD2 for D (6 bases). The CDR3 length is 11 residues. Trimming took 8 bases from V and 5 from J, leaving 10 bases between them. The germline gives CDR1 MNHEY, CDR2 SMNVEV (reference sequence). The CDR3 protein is CASGRSNEQYF. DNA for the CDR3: TGTGCCAGCGGGAGGTCGAACGAGCAGTACTTC.

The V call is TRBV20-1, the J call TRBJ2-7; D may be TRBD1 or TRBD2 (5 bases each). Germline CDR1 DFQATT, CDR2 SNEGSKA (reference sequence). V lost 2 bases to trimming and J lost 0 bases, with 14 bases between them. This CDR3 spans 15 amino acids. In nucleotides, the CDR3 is TGCAGTGCTAGACAAACGGGACCCATCTCCTACGAGCAGTACTTC. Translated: CSARQTGPISYEQYF.

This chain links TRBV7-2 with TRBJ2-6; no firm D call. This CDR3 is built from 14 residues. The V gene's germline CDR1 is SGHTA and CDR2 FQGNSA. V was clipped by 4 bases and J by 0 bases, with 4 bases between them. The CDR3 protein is CASSSHSGANVLTF. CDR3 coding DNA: TGTGCCAGCAGCTCGCACTCTGGGGCCAACGTCCTGACTTTC.